The 13 T cell receptor beta chains in this list originate from one sample, sequenced in a study of T cells after yellow fever vaccination. TCRdb used MiXCR to reprocess the 5' RACE reads, holding one entry per CDR3 protein. The profile shows 600,000 to 750,000 distinct CDR3 sequences, around 12% of them singletons. The sequencing here drew on PBMCs, taken on the day of the yellow fever booster vaccination. The receptor source for this set is a man aged 25-40 years who received the YFV17D yellow fever vaccine.

This clonotype has only a few counts. V gene TRBV12-3 or TRBV12-4 combines with J gene TRBJ2-3, with 11 bases lining up with TRBD2. Trimming took 6 bases from V and 5 from J; bases not matched to a gene: 7. This CDR3 contains 15 residues. CDR3 coding DNA: TGTGCCAGCAGGCAACTAGCGGGAGTTGTAGATACGCAGTATTTT. Its protein product is CASRQLAGVVDTQYF.

This clonotype has only a few counts. The chain carries TRBV7-8 and TRBJ2-1, with 9 bases lining up with TRBD2. The CDR3 sequence is 16 residues long. Germline V gene sequence: CDR1 SGHVS, CDR2 FQNEAQ. The V and J ends lost 3 bases and 4 bases, in that order; junction bases with no gene match: 7. The CDR3 protein is CASSFFSGREYNEQFF. The CDR3 region has the DNA TGTGCCAGCAGCTTCTTTAGCGGGAGAGAGTACAATGAGCAGTTCTTC.

This clonotype showed up just a few times. The chain has TRBV7-2 and TRBJ2-1; TRBD2 matches at 7 bases. The V gene's germline CDR1 is SGHTA and CDR2 FQGNSA. The CDR3 length is 13 residues. V was clipped by 5 bases and J by 6 bases; unmatched bases: 4. The CDR3 spells CASSGGSRNEQFF. The DNA for the CDR3 is TGTGCCAGCAGCGGCGGGAGCCGCAATGAGCAGTTCTTC.

This clonotype was counted a few times. The chain carries TRBV3-1 and TRBJ1-1; D remains ambiguous. V lost 1 base and J lost 3, with 3 bases in between. Germline CDR1 and CDR2: LGHDT and YNNKEL (reference sequence). CDR3 length: 12 amino acids. The CDR3 nucleotides read TGTGCCAGCAGCCAAGTCGACACTGAAGCTTTCTTT. Protein product: CASSQVDTEAFF.

V is TRBV25-1 and J is TRBJ1-1; tentative D call: TRBD1 (6 bases). The germline CDR1 and CDR2 sequences are MGHDK and SYGVNS. The CDR3 is 14 residues long. V lost 6 bases, J lost 6 bases, and 17 bases lay in between. CDR3 coding DNA: TGTGCCAGCAGGATCACAGGGCCCAAACCTGAAGCTTTCTTT. Residues: CASRITGPKPEAFF.

The gene calls are TRBV5-1 and TRBJ2-7, with a weak D call TRBD1 (6 bases). The CDR3 consists of 11 residues. V was trimmed by 4 bases and J by 7 bases, leaving 9 bases between them. The germline CDR1 and CDR2 sequences are SGHRS and YFSETQ. The CDR3 loop is CASSADREQYF. The CDR3 nucleotides read TGCGCCAGCAGCGCCGACAGGGAGCAGTACTTC.

The V and J genes are TRBV12-3 or TRBV12-4 and TRBJ2-4, with D possibly being TRBD1 (6 bases). V was pared by 1 base and J by 7 bases, with 11 bases between. The CDR3 contains 14 residues. The CDR3 DNA follows: TGTGCCAGCAGTTTAGACCCCACAGGGAACATTCAGTACTTC. It translates to CASSLDPTGNIQYF.

This clonotype was counted ten times or more. The V call is TRBV20-1, the J call TRBJ1-4; D possibly corresponds to TRBD1 (6 bases). The CDR3 consists of 14 residues. Germline CDR1 DFQATT, CDR2 SNEGSKA (reference sequence). Trimming took 6 bases from V and 5 from J, leaving 16 bases between them. As DNA, the CDR3 is TGCAGTGCCCTACCGGGACATTCAAATGAAAAACTGTTTTTT. Translated: CSALPGHSNEKLFF.

This clonotype occurred many times. J is TRBJ2-1 and V is TRBV20-1, with D tentatively TRBD1 (5 bases). V was trimmed by 0 bases and J by 13 bases, leaving 16 bases between them. The CDR3 is 13 residues long. Per germline, CDR1 DFQATT and CDR2 SNEGSKA (reference sequence). CDR3 sequence (DNA): TGCAGTGCTAGAGATGCTAGACGGCAGGGACAGTTCTTC. Encoded protein: CSARDARRQGQFF.

This chain joins TRBV7-9 and TRBJ2-3; 11 bases map to TRBD2. J gave up 5 bases and V 6 bases, and 7 bases lay outside the gene matches. CDR1 is SEHNR and CDR2 is FQNEAQ in the germline V gene (reference sequence). The CDR3 consists of 15 residues. CDR3 sequence: CASSLAGGVRDTQYF. Here the CDR3 DNA reads TGTGCCAGCAGTCTAGCGGGAGGAGTACGAGATACGCAGTATTTT.

This clonotype was detected only a few times. The chain combines TRBV3-1 with TRBJ1-1; maybe TRBD1 (5 bases). Trimming cost V 5 bases and J 0 bases, with 16 bases left between them. This CDR3 is built from 16 residues. The V gene's germline CDR1 is LGHDT and CDR2 YNNKEL (reference sequence). CDR3 nucleotide sequence: TGTGCCAGCAGCAAAGGTTCAGGGACCATGAACACTGAAGCTTTCTTT. Its protein product is CASSKGSGTMNTEAFF.

This clonotype was found a few times. The V gene is TRBV20-1, the J gene TRBJ2-1, with D perhaps TRBD1 (7 bases). With 6 bases removed from V and 8 bases from J, the gap between germline ends came to 20 bases. Germline V gene data show CDR1 as DFQATT and CDR2 as SNEGSKA (reference sequence). The CDR3 sequence is 14 residues long. The CDR3 nucleotides are TGCAGTGCCGAGGGGGCGGGGAAGGGGGATGAGCAGTTCTTC. Protein product: CSAEGAGKGDEQFF.

The gene calls are TRBV20-1 and TRBJ2-7; 8 nucleotides line up with TRBD2. Germline V gene lookup returns CDR1 DFQATT and CDR2 SNEGSKA (reference sequence). The J segment lost 3 bases and the V segment lost 1 base, leaving 5 bases of the junction unmatched. The CDR3 totals 14 residues. CDR3 sequence reads: CSARAGGGHYEQYF. In DNA form, the CDR3 reads TGCAGTGCTAGAGCGGGAGGGGGTCACTACGAGCAGTACTTC.